The present TCR beta chain was sequenced within a study of somatic mutations in cytotoxic T cells in rheumatoid arthritis. Turning to the study itself: Patients had less than 35 ml EDTA blood drawn right after diagnosis, before any treatment. Flow sorting of some V beta antibody-stained T cells reached nearly 100% purity, with V beta1+ cells also TCRB-sequenced. Findings of the study overall: CD8+ T-cell clonality did not differ significantly between rheumatoid arthritis patients and age-matched healthy controls. Rheumatoid arthritis patients, but not healthy controls, exhibited increasing CD8+ clonality with age.

Of note for this clone: Antigen unknown.

This CDR3 is built from 13 residues. Germline V lookup: CDR1 MNHEY, CDR2 SMNVEV (reference sequence). V was trimmed by 4 bases and J by 6 bases, leaving 13 bases between them. Some clones are missing from TCRdb's copy, which holds only in-frame ones; the method was immunoSEQ multiplex PCR. The sample has 12,000 to 15,000 clones, about 80% seen once. The source material was CD8+ T cells sorted from blood. This sequence joins TRBV27 and TRBJ2-7; no clear D. The receptor comes from an adult with rheumatoid arthritis. CDR3 sequence (DNA): TGTGCCAGCAGTTCGCAGCGACAAGGCGAGCAGTACTTC. Translated: CASSSQRQGEQYF.